This T cell receptor (beta chain) was found in a study of T cell repertoires in cytomegalovirus infection (dated by TCRdb to the late 2010s). In the study overall: The HLA type of each donor mattered for the analysis, because public TCR beta signatures pointed to carriage of CMV infection along with the matching HLA type. The research as a whole found: Cumulative frequency of public TCR beta family members discriminated carriers of CMV infection plus the relevant HLA type in this cohort and an independent roughly 330-donor cohort. In the ex vivo response, HLA-C-restricted CMV-specific TCR beta clonotypes were dominant, and in two of eight donors the single most frequent clonotype came from this HLA-C-restricted group.

This clonotype turned up a few times. No cognate antigen has been identified for it. Base qualities are not at hand, and no much larger clone is one base apart. Trimming removed 4 bases from V and 0 bases from J, leaving 21 bases between the germline ends. The germline V gene yields SQVTM for CDR1 and ANQGSEA for CDR2. The cysteine opens and the phenylalanine closes a CDR3 of 17 amino acids. Of all the DNA, just the CDR3 is kept, 51 bases in frame from base 1. TCRdb records Illumina HiSeq 1500 as the sequencer. The public sequencing data were trimmed at Q25 with fastp and processed into clonotypes with MiXCR by TCRdb, which kept only in-frame beta chains. Each entry is one CDR3 protein sequence, shown with its most common DNA and genes. The sample table holds 200,000 to 300,000 distinct CDR3 sequences, of which roughly an eighth were seen once. The ten largest clones capture roughly 8.9% of the sample.

This sequence was found in a human donor in good health (CMV status not recorded). Some clones in this sample may be carry-over from other donors' samples. What was sequenced was PBMCs. The chain uses TRBV29-1 and TRBJ1-1, with the D gene not confidently named. The CDR3 here reads CSVGGRDGRKMNTEAFF. The nucleotides read TGCAGCGTTGGAGGGCGCGACGGTAGAAAAATGAACACTGAAGCTTTCTTT. Beyond the CDR3, the reference TRBV29-1 and TRBJ1-1 genes provide the residues; the full variable domain reads: SAVISQKPSRDICQRGTSLTIQCQVDSQVTMMFWYRQQPGQSLTLIATANQGSEATYESGFVIDKFPISRPNLTFSTLTVSNMSPEDSSIYLCSVGGRDGRKMNTEAFFGQGTRLTVV.